This T cell receptor (beta chain) was found in a study of CD8 T cells in ankylosing spondylitis. CDR1 and CDR2 from the germline V gene are SGHAT and FQNNGV. With 4 bases removed from V and 0 bases from J, the gap between germline ends came to 13 bases. The CDR3 contains 16 residues. TCRdb recomputed calls from the 5' RACE reads with MiXCR, one row per CDR3 protein. The sample lists a few hundred thousand distinct CDR3 sequences, 20% to 25% occurring once. In regard to this clonotype: The antigen is unknown.

Regarding the study as a whole: A TCR beta motif of eight or nine highly homologous variants seemed to mark ankylosing spondylitis blood.

The source is a male donor with ankylosing spondylitis or in good health (not recorded which). Sequencing used blood, either unsorted or a sorted T cell fraction (not recorded which). The chain recombines TRBV11-2 with TRBJ2-1, with a possible D match to TRBD2 (6 bases). CDR3 protein: CASSSEAGSSYNEQFF. Here the CDR3 DNA reads TGTGCCAGCAGCTCCGAGGCGGGGAGCTCCTACAATGAGCAGTTCTTC.